Listed here are 18 T cell receptor beta chains from one sample, sequenced in a study of T cell responses to AZD1222 COVID-19 vaccine. TCRdb's table, derived via immunoSEQ multiplex PCR, lists solely in-frame clones and lacks some. Of some 120,000 clones listed, roughly 88% are singletons. The sample here was peripheral blood, taken on day 0 of AZD1222 vaccination. The receptors derive from an adult in good health.

V gene TRBV19 combines with J gene TRBJ2-1; the D gene is possibly TRBD1 (6 bases). This CDR3 region has 14 residues. Germline V CDR1 and CDR2: LNHDA, SQIVND (reference sequence). The germline V and J ends were trimmed by 7 bases and 4 bases, with 14 bases remaining between them. DNA of the CDR3: TGTGCCAGTAAGGGGGACCCGTGGTACAATGAGCAGTTCTTC. This translates into CASKGDPWYNEQFF.

The rearrangement joins TRBV29-1 to TRBJ1-2; a possible D gene is TRBD1 (6 bases). Trimming removed 3 bases at V and 8 bases at J, with 19 bases between. The germline V gene encodes CDR1 SQVTM and CDR2 ANQGSEA. The CDR3 has 14 amino acids. The DNA of the CDR3 is TGCAGCGTTGACATTCTGGGGGCGCCGGGCGGCTACACCTTC. Translated, it gives CSVDILGAPGGYTF.

The chain employs TRBV29-1 and TRBJ2-5, with D possibly being TRBD2 (6 bases). The length of the CDR3 is 11 residues. Germline values: CDR1 SQVTM, CDR2 ANQGSEA. Trimming removed 7 bases from V and 2 bases from J, with 8 bases in between. CDR3: CSAGSQETQYF. The CDR3 bases are TGCAGCGCCGGGAGTCAAGAGACCCAGTACTTC. Using reference TRBV29-1 and TRBJ2-5 for the parts outside the CDR3, the full variable domain is SAVISQKPSRDICQRGTSLTIQCQVDSQVTMMFWYRQQPGQSLTLIATANQGSEATYESGFVIDKFPISRPNLTFSTLTVSNMSPEDSSIYLCSAGSQETQYFGPGTRLLVL.

V usage is TRBV27 and J usage is TRBJ1-2; TRBD1 aligns across 10 bases. Germline V gene data show CDR1 as MNHEY and CDR2 as SMNVEV (reference sequence). The V gene end was trimmed by 4 bases and the J gene end by 8 bases; junction bases not matched to a gene: 13. The CDR3 spans 16 residues. CDR3 in amino acids: CASSSTPGQGSSGYTF. The CDR3 region has the DNA TGTGCCAGCAGTTCTACTCCGGGACAGGGGAGCAGCGGCTACACCTTC.

The V and J genes are TRBV5-1 and TRBJ1-2, with 8 positions matching TRBD1. The CDR3 is 12 residues long. The germline V gene encodes CDR1 SGHRS and CDR2 YFSETQ. The junction had 1 base not matched to a gene; V was cut back by 7 bases and J by 2 bases. DNA of the CDR3: TGCGCCAGCGGACAGGGAAACTATGGCTACACCTTC. Encoded protein: CASGQGNYGYTF.

The chain has TRBV6-5 and TRBJ2-5; D gene uncertain. Trimming removed 0 bases from V and 7 bases from J, with 12 bases in between. The CDR3 is 14 residues long. Germline V lookup: CDR1 MNHEY, CDR2 SVGAGI. The CDR3 here is CASSYSPGGGTQYF. DNA for the CDR3: TGTGCCAGCAGTTACTCGCCGGGCGGTGGGACCCAGTACTTC.

This chain's CDR3 is CASSVPERLGYGYTF. CDR3 sequence (DNA): TGTGCCAGCAGCGTACCTGAGCGCCTTGGATATGGCTACACCTTC. The chain uses TRBV9 and TRBJ1-2; D remains unclear. Germline CDR1 and CDR2: SGDLS and YYNGEE. This CDR3 spans 15 amino acids. V was clipped by 1 base and J by 5 bases, with 15 bases between them.

The chain couples TRBV12-3 or TRBV12-4 to TRBJ1-5; D unclear. This CDR3 has 13 amino acids. Trimming left V 3 bases short and J 4 bases short, with 7 bases between. CDR3: CASSFRGNQPQHF. The DNA of the CDR3 is TGTGCCAGCAGTTTTAGAGGGAATCAGCCCCAGCATTTT.

The rearrangement joins TRBV4-3 to TRBJ2-3; 8 nucleotides match TRBD2. Trimming cost V 0 bases and J 4 bases; bases outside gene matches: 9. Germline-derived CDR1 and CDR2 are LGHNA and YSLEER. CDR3 length: 17 amino acids. CDR3 sequence reads: CASSQETGGGRADTQYF. The CDR3 DNA reads as TGCGCCAGCAGCCAAGAGACCGGCGGGGGGAGAGCAGATACGCAGTATTTT.

This clone was seen only a few times. The chain employs TRBV6-5 and TRBJ2-7; possibly TRBD1 for D (6 bases). Trimming left V 6 bases short and J 1 base short, with 13 bases between. Germline CDR1 reads MNHEY; CDR2 reads SVGAGI. The CDR3 runs 14 residues. In nucleotides, the CDR3 is TGTGCCAGCAGCAAGGGGGACGGATCCTACGAGCAGTACTTC. Residues: CASSKGDGSYEQYF.

This sequence joins TRBV19 and TRBJ1-2; 7 positions agree with TRBD1. The germline V gene encodes CDR1 LNHDA and CDR2 SQIVND (reference sequence). This CDR3 is built from 13 residues. V dropped 1 base and J dropped 7; count of bases not matched to a gene: 3. In nucleotides, the CDR3 is TGTGCCAGTAGTATAGGGACAGGAGCTGGCTACACCTTC. Protein: CASSIGTGAGYTF.

The chain employs TRBV27 and TRBJ2-2, with D uncertain. This CDR3 is 14 amino acids long. Germline-derived CDR1 and CDR2 are MNHEY and SMNVEV (reference sequence). The V end was cut by 0 bases, the J end by 6 bases, with 8 bases between. The CDR3: CASSLSGLAGELFF. The CDR3 nucleotides are TGTGCCAGCAGTTTATCAGGGTTGGCCGGGGAGCTGTTTTTT.

This chain connects TRBV7-8 to TRBJ1-6; 11 positions match TRBD1. Looked up from germline, CDR1 is SGHVS and CDR2 is FQNEAQ. Trimming removed 0 bases from V and 11 bases from J; junction bases left unmatched: 0. The CDR3 loop spans 14 amino acids. Written as DNA, the CDR3 is TGTGCCAGCAGCTTAGCGGGACAGGGGGCACCCCTCCACTTT. Its translation is CASSLAGQGAPLHF.

The chain recombines TRBV6-2 or TRBV6-3 with TRBJ2-7; a weak D match, TRBD1 (5 bases). Trimming stripped 6 bases from V and 0 bases from J, with 12 bases between. Germline V gene data show CDR1 as MNHEY and CDR2 as SVGEGT. The CDR3 runs 14 residues. CDR3 nucleotide sequence: TGTGCCAGCAGACCTACGGACAACTCCTACGAGCAGTACTTC. Translation: CASRPTDNSYEQYF.

This chain links TRBV27 with TRBJ1-2, with D possibly matching TRBD1 (6 bases). The germline CDR1 and CDR2 sequences are MNHEY and SMNVEV (reference sequence). The CDR3 runs to 12 residues. V lost 7 bases to trimming and J lost 8 bases, with 14 bases between them. As DNA, the CDR3 is TGTGCCAGCATAGACAGGCCATTGGGCTACACCTTC. Residues: CASIDRPLGYTF.

V gene TRBV2 combines with J gene TRBJ1-1; no definite D call. Germline V lookup: CDR1 SNHLY, CDR2 FYNNEI. The CDR3 has 14 amino acids. With 8 bases removed from V and 1 base from J, the gap between germline ends came to 14 bases. The CDR3: CASHTTIGNTEAFF. CDR3 nucleotide sequence: TGTGCCAGCCATACAACGATAGGGAACACTGAAGCTTTCTTT.

The chain combines TRBV6-2 or TRBV6-3 with TRBJ1-4, with D unclear. Germline V CDR1 and CDR2: MNHEY, SVGEGT. V was clipped by 2 bases and J by 7 bases, with 11 bases between them. The CDR3 extends over 14 amino acids. The DNA of the CDR3 is TGTGCCAGCAGTTACAAATCGGCCGTTGAAAAACTGTTTTTT. Its translation: CASSYKSAVEKLFF.

The chain combines TRBV19 with TRBJ2-5; a weak D match, TRBD2 (6 bases). Germline lookup yields CDR1 LNHDA and CDR2 SQIVND (reference sequence). The CDR3 spans 15 residues. Deletions cut 5 bases from V and 5 bases from J, with 18 bases between. CDR3 in DNA: TGTGCCAGTAGTCTCCCTACGGGCGGAGGGGAGACCCAGTACTTC. Protein product: CASSLPTGGGETQYF.